A single sample is the source of the 20 T cell receptor beta chains below, sequenced in a study of cytomegalovirus exposure and HLA in healthy donors. The PCR was carried out with 60 Vbeta primers and 13 Jbeta primers. Profiling relied on immunoSEQ multiplex PCR, and the TCRdb table lists in-frame clones only, not all of them. Among about 72,000 clones listed, almost 85% were seen once. The sequenced sample consisted of PBMCs. These receptor sequences come from a man between 18 and 35 years old in good health and CMV-seronegative.

This chain uses TRBV19 with TRBJ1-6, with unresolved D. This CDR3 is 12 amino acids long. The germline V gene has CDR1 LNHDA and CDR2 SQIVND (reference sequence). V dropped 3 bases and J dropped 8 bases, with 5 bases sitting between them. The CDR3 loop is CASSIADSPLHF. The CDR3 DNA follows: TGTGCCAGTAGTATCGCGGATTCACCCCTCCACTTT.

This clone was counted a single time. The gene calls are TRBV28 and TRBJ1-5, with TRBD1 matching 8 bases. Germline V gives CDR1 MDHEN, CDR2 SYDVKM. CDR3 length: 14 residues. After removal of 3 bases from V and 8 bases from J, the junction contained 6 bases not matched to a gene. CDR3 DNA sequence: TGTGCCAGCAGTTTTATACAGGGGGGGAAGCCCCAGCATTTT. It encodes CASSFIQGGKPQHF.

There are a few counts of this clone. An end of the junction differs from the germline gene, which may be a read error. This chain uses TRBV7-7 with TRBJ1-1; D not certain. The CDR3 contains 13 residues. In germline, CDR1 is SSHAT, CDR2 FNYEAQ (reference sequence). The CDR3 nucleotides read TGTGCTAGCAGCTTGGATGCGGGGACTGAAGCTTTCTTT. It codes for CASSLDAGTEAFF.

V is TRBV20-1 and J is TRBJ2-7; D remains unclear. This CDR3 has 11 residues. The germline V gene encodes CDR1 DFQATT and CDR2 SNEGSKA (reference sequence). Trimming removed 4 bases at V and 1 base at J, with 5 bases between. The CDR3 is CSATVSYEQYF. CDR3 nucleotides: TGCAGTGCTACAGTTTCCTACGAGCAGTACTTC.

The CDR3 nucleotides are TGTGCCAGCCGGCCCCAGGGTGGTAGTACTGAAGCTTTCTTT. This translates into CASRPQGGSTEAFF. V and J are TRBV19 and TRBJ1-1, with a possible D match to TRBD1 (5 bases). This CDR3 region has 14 residues. V lost 9 bases, J lost 5 bases, and 19 bases lay in between. The germline CDR1 and CDR2 sequences are LNHDA and SQIVND (reference sequence).

The chain couples TRBV5-1 to TRBJ1-4; D is unresolved. The CDR3 sequence is 17 residues long. Germline assignment: CDR1 SGHRS and CDR2 YFSETQ. The V and J ends lost 0 bases and 5 bases respectively, with 17 bases between them. The CDR3: CASSLGVPFLENEKLFF. The CDR3, as DNA: TGCGCCAGCAGCTTGGGCGTTCCTTTCCTAGAAAATGAAAAACTGTTTTTT. Full variable domain (remainder filled in from reference TRBV5-1 and TRBJ1-4): KAGVTQTPRYLIKTRGQQVTLSCSPISGHRSVSWYQQTPGQGLQFLFEYFSETQRNKGNFPGRFSGRQFSNSRSEMNVSTLELGDSALYLCASSLGVPFLENEKLFFGSGTQLSVL.

CDR3 region: CASSLEDRSYGYTF. Here the CDR3 DNA reads TGTGCCAGCAGCTTAGAGGACAGGAGCTATGGCTACACCTTC. The chain carries TRBV7-2 and TRBJ1-2; 7 bases map to TRBD1. V trimming: 1 base; J trimming: 4 bases; junction bases outside the gene matches: 3. This CDR3 comprises 14 residues. Germline CDR1 and CDR2: SGHTA and FQGNSA. Using reference TRBV7-2 and TRBJ1-2 for the parts outside the CDR3, the full variable domain is GAGVSQSPSNKVTEKGKDVELRCDPISGHTALYWYRQSLGQGLEFLIYFQGNSAPDKSGLPSDRFSAERTGGSVSTLTIQRTQQEDSAVYLCASSLEDRSYGYTFGSGTRLTVV.

On this clone: One end of the junction is discordant with germline, which a read error may explain. The gene calls are TRBV7-9 and TRBJ1-5, with D uncertain. The CDR3 is 12 amino acids. Germline V gene sequence: CDR1 SEHNR, CDR2 FQNEAQ (reference sequence). CDR3 residues: CSSSPGNQPQHF. The CDR3 DNA reads as TGTTCCAGCAGCCCAGGAAACCAGCCCCAGCATTTT.

This clone appeared a few times. This chain joins TRBV7-2 and TRBJ1-2, with 8 nucleotides matching TRBD1. The CDR3 is 15 amino acids. Per germline, CDR1 SGHTA and CDR2 FQGNSA. V gave up 5 bases and J gave up 12 bases; unmatched junction bases: 17. The CDR3: CASSRTGGTLWFDTF. CDR3 DNA sequence: TGTGCCAGCAGCCGTACAGGGGGGACACTGTGGTTTGACACCTTC.

V is TRBV14 and J is TRBJ1-1; D gene unclear. In germline, CDR1 is SGHDN, CDR2 FVKESK. V gave up 2 bases and J gave up 3 bases, with 22 bases separating them. The CDR3 loop spans 18 amino acids. As DNA, the CDR3 is TGTGCCAGCAGCCAACTCCGCTCCGAGGAATTGGTGTACACTGAAGCTTTCTTT. It is translated as CASSQLRSEELVYTEAFF.

V usage is TRBV28 and J usage is TRBJ2-7, with 12 positions matching TRBD2. Germline CDR1 MDHEN, CDR2 SYDVKM. V gave up 8 bases and J gave up 5 bases; unmatched junction bases: 13. CDR3 length: 16 residues. The CDR3 nucleotides read TGTGCCAGCGCCCTAGGGCTAGCGGGGGGGATAGACGAGCAGTACTTC. Protein product: CASALGLAGGIDEQYF.

The chain joins TRBV11-2 to TRBJ1-6; D call uncertain. The germline CDR1 and CDR2 sequences are SGHAT and FQNNGV. Trimming took 5 bases from V and 1 from J, leaving 9 bases between them. CDR3 size: 15 residues. The CDR3 spells CASSVTSSYNSPLHF. CDR3 bases: TGTGCCAGCAGCGTTACTTCGTCCTATAATTCACCCCTCCACTTT.

The chain uses TRBV9 and TRBJ2-5; D remains unclear. Germline CDR1 and CDR2: SGDLS and YYNGEE. The ends were cut back, 4 bases at V and 4 bases at J, with 8 bases in the middle. This CDR3 is 12 amino acids long. CDR3 amino acids: CASSPIGETQYF. CDR3 coding DNA: TGTGCCAGCAGCCCCATCGGAGAGACCCAGTACTTC.

The chain has TRBV7-9 and TRBJ1-4; TRBD1 matches at 7 bases. The CDR3 is 16 residues long. V lost 5 bases and J lost 8; bases outside the gene matches: 14. Germline V gives CDR1 SEHNR, CDR2 FQNEAQ (reference sequence). CDR3 sequence: CASSRKVTGLGEKLFF. The CDR3 coding sequence is TGTGCCAGCAGCCGGAAAGTGACAGGGCTAGGAGAAAAACTGTTTTTT.

This rearrangement joins TRBV28 to TRBJ1-5, with D unclear. This CDR3 contains 14 residues. Germline-derived CDR1 and CDR2 are MDHEN and SYDVKM. With 7 bases removed from V and 1 base from J, the gap between germline ends came to 11 bases. This CDR3 is CASIVSTSNQPQHF. CDR3 DNA sequence: TGTGCCAGCATAGTGAGTACCAGCAATCAGCCCCAGCATTTT.

This chain connects TRBV4-2 to TRBJ2-7; the D gene is possibly TRBD1 (5 bases). V gave up 2 bases and J gave up 3 bases, with 11 bases separating them. CDR1 and CDR2 (germline): LGHNA, YNFKEQ. The CDR3 is 14 amino acids. CDR3 sequence reads: CASSQSGFVYEQYF. The CDR3 DNA is TGTGCCAGCAGCCAATCAGGGTTCGTCTACGAGCAGTACTTC.

The chain is built from TRBV19 and TRBJ1-5, with D possibly TRBD1 on 6 matching bases. CDR1 is LNHDA and CDR2 is SQIVND in the germline V gene (reference sequence). With 10 bases removed from V and 4 bases from J, the gap between germline ends came to 14 bases. There are 13 residues in the CDR3. The CDR3 loop is CATDDGTNQPQHF. The CDR3 DNA is TGTGCCACGGATGACGGGACAAATCAGCCCCAGCATTTT.

The chain combines TRBV29-1 with TRBJ1-1; D is undetermined. Deletions cut 2 bases from V and 5 bases from J, with 15 bases between. This CDR3 has 14 residues. Germline V gene sequence: CDR1 SQVTM, CDR2 ANQGSEA. For the CDR3, the DNA is TGCAGCGTTGAACCCGGGGTTGAAACGACTGAAGCTTTCTTT. Translated: CSVEPGVETTEAFF. The entire variable domain, with the rest obtained from reference TRBV29-1 and TRBJ1-1, is as follows: SAVISQKPSRDICQRGTSLTIQCQVDSQVTMMFWYRQQPGQSLTLIATANQGSEATYESGFVIDKFPISRPNLTFSTLTVSNMSPEDSSIYLCSVEPGVETTEAFFGQGTRLTVV.

This clone turned up a few times. This chain uses TRBV19 with TRBJ2-1; 12 bases are a match to TRBD1. CDR3 size: 21 residues. Germline values: CDR1 LNHDA, CDR2 SQIVND (reference sequence). The trim removed 3 bases at V and 6 bases at J, leaving 21 bases unmatched. CDR3 amino acids: CASSMWIPGQGAGGVGNEQFF. CDR3 nucleotide sequence: TGTGCCAGTAGTATGTGGATTCCGGGACAGGGGGCTGGTGGAGTTGGCAATGAGCAGTTCTTC.

The chain employs TRBV7-2 and TRBJ2-7; D possibly corresponds to TRBD2 (5 bases). V was shortened by 2 bases and J by 3 bases, with 11 bases between the two germline ends. The germline V gene encodes CDR1 SGHTA and CDR2 FQGNSA. The CDR3 consists of 14 residues. CDR3 DNA sequence: TGTGCCAGCAGCTTACGACTAAAGCTCTACGAGCAGTACTTC. As protein: CASSLRLKLYEQYF.